The clone carrying this TCR beta chain was picked up many times. J was trimmed by 4 bases and V by 5 bases; bases with no gene match: 8. The germline gives CDR1 SGHRS, CDR2 YFSETQ. The CDR3 extends over 15 amino acids. These data are taken from a study of T-cell reconstitution after alpha-beta-depleted transplantation in children. Preparation of the TCRbeta library used unique molecular identifiers. Via MiXCR, TCRdb re-called the PCR reads, giving one row per CDR3 protein. The sample yields some 240,000 distinct CDR3 sequences, about 9.6% seen once. This TCR came from a human donor who donated a stem cell graft to a child with SCID. The sequencing here drew on PBMCs from the stem cell graft donor, taken from the stem cell graft. V is TRBV5-1 and J is TRBJ2-7, with 11 positions matching TRBD1. The CDR3 DNA follows: TGCGCCAGCAGGACTGGGACAGGGGGGTTTTACGAGCAGTACTTC. Translating gives CASRTGTGGFYEQYF.